This TCR beta chain was identified during a study of OX40 agonist ivuxolimab in advanced cancers. The overall study: A history of anti-PD-1, anti-PD-L1 or anti-CTLA-4 therapy was acceptable, and 30% to 45% had some.

Study findings and constraints: Partial responders at 0.1-3.0 mg/kg had among the lowest clonal expansion. The study found that CD8+ T cells averaged more expanded clones than CD4+. At 0.1 to 3.0 mg/kg, clonal expansion of CD4+ and CD8+ blood T cells had occurred by week 6.

Clones were sequenced by immunoSEQ multiplex PCR, and TCRdb holds only the in-frame ones, with some missing. The profile shows over 25,000 clones, roughly 80% of them singletons. Details on this clone: Its antigen is undetermined.

The CDR3 loop spans 16 amino acids. The ends lost 7 bases at V and 5 bases at J; junction bases unmatched: 15. CDR1 and CDR2 from the germline V gene are MNHEY and SMNVEV (reference sequence). This specimen consisted of CD4+ or CD8+ T cells sorted from blood, obtained in a trial of the OX40 agonist ivuxolimab. The chain has TRBV27 and TRBJ2-7, with 9 positions matching TRBD2. This TCR derives from an adult with an advanced solid tumor such as melanoma, head and neck, liver or kidney cancer. This chain's CDR3 is CASTFMGLAEQDEQYF. CDR3 bases: TGTGCCAGCACGTTCATGGGACTAGCTGAACAAGACGAGCAGTACTTC.